The 6 T cell receptor beta chains below all came from one sample that was sequenced in a study of radiotherapy plus CTLA-4 blockade in lung cancer. Repertoires were generated with immunoSEQ multiplex PCR, while TCRdb's copy carries only in-frame clones and drops some. The data contain 75,000 to 100,000 clones, 70% to 90% of them singletons. This material consisted of peripheral blood, taken from a patient treated with radiotherapy plus ipilimumab. These TCRs come from a human donor with non-small cell lung cancer that progressed on radiotherapy plus ipilimumab.

Here the CDR3 DNA reads TGTGCCAGTTCACCCGCACTAGCGTTGTCCTACGAGCAGTACTTC. Translation: CASSPALALSYEQYF. This sequence joins TRBV19 and TRBJ2-7; 7 positions agree with TRBD2. Losses at the gene ends were 8 bases for V and 1 base for J; bases not matched to a gene: 11. This CDR3 region has 15 residues. Germline values: CDR1 LNHDA, CDR2 SQIVND (reference sequence).

The rearrangement uses TRBV9 and TRBJ1-4, with TRBD1 as a possible D gene (5 bases). Germline-derived CDR1 and CDR2 are SGDLS and YYNGEE. V was shortened by 2 bases and J by 8 bases, with 13 bases between the two germline ends. The CDR3 is 14 residues long. The CDR3 reads CASSVRGGSEKLFF. The CDR3 DNA follows: TGTGCCAGCAGCGTCCGGGGCGGAAGCGAAAAACTGTTTTTT.

This clone has just a few counts. The CDR3 region is CAWSGVLGGYTF. Written as DNA, the CDR3 is TGTGCCTGGAGCGGGGTCCTTGGTGGCTACACCTTC. V gene TRBV30 combines with J gene TRBJ1-2; D gene ambiguous. CDR3 size: 12 residues. Germline V gene sequence: CDR1 GTSNPN, CDR2 SVGIG (reference sequence). Trimming removed 3 bases at V and 7 bases at J, with 12 bases between.

The chain combines TRBV5-1 with TRBJ1-2, with 7 positions matching TRBD1. Germline CDR1 reads SGHRS; CDR2 reads YFSETQ. The CDR3 sequence is 16 residues long. Trimming removed 5 bases from V and 2 bases from J; junction bases left unmatched: 12. As DNA, the CDR3 is TGCGCCAGCAGTCCACTTCCTGACAGGGAGAACTATGGCTACACCTTC. It codes for CASSPLPDRENYGYTF. The variable domain in full, completed from reference TRBV5-1 and TRBJ1-2, reads KAGVTQTPRYLIKTRGQQVTLSCSPISGHRSVSWYQQTPGQGLQFLFEYFSETQRNKGNFPGRFSGRQFSNSRSEMNVSTLELGDSALYLCASSPLPDRENYGYTFGSGTRLTVV.

J is TRBJ1-1 and V is TRBV29-1; no reliable D call. Germline CDR1 and CDR2: SQVTM and ANQGSEA. This CDR3 region has 13 residues. V dropped 7 bases and J dropped 2 bases, with 14 bases sitting between them. CDR3 protein: CSASHTSNTEAFF. Here the CDR3 DNA reads TGCAGCGCATCCCACACGAGCAACACTGAAGCTTTCTTT.

V is TRBV6-1 and J is TRBJ1-2; D remains ambiguous. V lost 6 bases and J 2 bases, leaving 10 bases between the germline ends. The length of the CDR3 is 13 residues. CDR1 MNHNS and CDR2 SASEGT come from the germline V gene. The CDR3 is CASRFGRNYGYTF. In nucleotides, the CDR3 is TGTGCCAGCAGGTTCGGACGGAACTATGGCTACACCTTC.